Below are 5 T cell receptor beta chains sequenced from a single sample in a study of T cells in tumors after PD-1 blockade. Data came from immunoSEQ multiplex PCR; TCRdb stores just in-frame clones and leaves some out. The sample yields about 33,000 clones, 78% seen once. Specimen: PBMCs, collected before anti-PD-1 treatment. The receptors come from a human donor with basal cell carcinoma.

V and J are TRBV6-2 or TRBV6-3 and TRBJ1-2; D unresolved. This CDR3 is 12 amino acids long. The V end lost 5 bases, the J end lost 1 base, and 5 bases lay between the germline ends. Germline V CDR1 and CDR2: MNHEY, SVGEGT. The CDR3 spells CASSGFNYGYTF. Here the CDR3 DNA reads TGTGCCAGCAGTGGATTTAACTATGGCTACACCTTC.

The rearrangement joins TRBV6-5 to TRBJ2-1, with 7 bases matching TRBD1. V shed 4 bases, J shed 12 bases, and the junction held 9 bases outside the gene matches. This CDR3 contains 13 residues. Germline CDR1 reads MNHEY; CDR2 reads SVGAGI. The CDR3 is CASSFNRGRRQFF. Here the CDR3 DNA reads TGTGCCAGCAGTTTTAACAGGGGCCGGAGGCAGTTCTTC.

The CDR3 region has the DNA TGCAGTGCTAGTAGCCGGGACAGGGTTATGGCGAACTATGGCTACACCTTC. It yields the protein CSASSRDRVMANYGYTF. The rearrangement links TRBV20-1 to TRBJ1-2; 9 bases are a match to TRBD1. This CDR3 contains 17 residues. CDR1 is DFQATT, CDR2 SNEGSKA, per germline (reference sequence). With 3 bases clipped from V and 2 bases from J, the junction kept 13 bases outside the gene matches.

This clone was recorded once. This sequence joins TRBV28 and TRBJ2-5, with D possibly matching TRBD1 (6 bases). V shed 4 bases and J shed 3 bases, with 12 bases lying between them. Germline CDR1 MDHEN, CDR2 SYDVKM. The CDR3 runs to 14 residues. This CDR3 reads CASSSTGPEETQYF. The CDR3 bases are TGTGCCAGCAGTTCCACAGGGCCCGAAGAGACCCAGTACTTC.

The V and J genes are TRBV5-1 and TRBJ1-2, with D possibly matching TRBD1 (6 bases). The CDR3 is made up of 13 amino acids. V was clipped by 4 bases and J by 8 bases, with 15 bases between them. CDR1 and CDR2 (germline): SGHRS, YFSETQ. The CDR3 spells CASSLTGPGGYTF. CDR3 bases: TGCGCCAGCAGCCTCACAGGGCCGGGCGGCTACACCTTC. Full variable domain (remainder filled in from reference TRBV5-1 and TRBJ1-2): KAGVTQTPRYLIKTRGQQVTLSCSPISGHRSVSWYQQTPGQGLQFLFEYFSETQRNKGNFPGRFSGRQFSNSRSEMNVSTLELGDSALYLCASSLTGPGGYTFGSGTRLTVV.